This TCR beta chain was obtained from a study of yellow fever vaccine responses in identical twins. TCRdb passed the RT-PCR reads through MiXCR, listing each CDR3 protein once. The table lists about 2,400 distinct CDR3 sequences, about 80% of them singletons. Germline assignment: CDR1 SGHKS and CDR2 YYEKEE (reference sequence). V was clipped by 2 bases and J by 0 bases, with 14 bases between them. CDR3 length equals 16 residues. The TCR was taken from a female donor who received the yellow fever vaccine. The chain couples TRBV5-5 to TRBJ1-1; no firm D call. Sequencing used T cells from blood (PBMCs), unsorted or a sorted subset (not recorded which), obtained before or after yellow fever vaccination (not recorded which). CDR3 residues: CASSFSWGELNTEAFF. CDR3 nucleotides: TGTGCCAGCAGCTTCTCCTGGGGAGAGCTGAACACTGAAGCTTTCTTT. Combining the CDR3 with reference TRBV5-5 and TRBJ1-1 gives the whole variable domain DAGVTQSPTHLIKTRGQQVTLRCSPISGHKSVSWYQQVLGQGPQFIFQYYEKEERGRGNFPDRFSARQFPNYSSELNVNALLLGDSALYLCASSFSWGELNTEAFFGQGTRLTVV.